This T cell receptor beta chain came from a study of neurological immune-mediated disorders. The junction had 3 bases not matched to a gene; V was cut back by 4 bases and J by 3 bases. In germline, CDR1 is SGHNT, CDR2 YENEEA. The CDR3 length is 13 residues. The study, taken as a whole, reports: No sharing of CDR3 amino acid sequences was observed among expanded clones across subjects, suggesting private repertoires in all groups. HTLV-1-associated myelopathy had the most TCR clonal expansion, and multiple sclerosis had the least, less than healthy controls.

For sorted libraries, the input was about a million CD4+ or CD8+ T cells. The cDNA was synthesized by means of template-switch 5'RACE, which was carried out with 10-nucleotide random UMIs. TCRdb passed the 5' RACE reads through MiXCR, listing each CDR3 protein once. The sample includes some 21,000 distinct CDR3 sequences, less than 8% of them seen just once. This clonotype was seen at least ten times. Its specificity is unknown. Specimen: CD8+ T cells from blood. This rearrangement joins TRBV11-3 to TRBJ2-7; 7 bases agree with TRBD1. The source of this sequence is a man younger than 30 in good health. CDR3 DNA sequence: TGTGCCAGCAGCTCCGGGACAGTCTACGAGCAGTACTTC. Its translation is CASSSGTVYEQYF.